The subject of this entry is one T cell receptor (beta chain). This record comes from a study of blood T cell repertoires in COVID-19. Study as a whole: COVID-19 samples collected from the United States, Italy and Spain covered acute and convalescent phases. The cDNA or gDNA used as material had been derived from T cells, B-cell-depleted T cells, or PBMCs.

Original methodology: Amplification with reference gene primers provided the estimates of nucleated cell counts. TCRdb's copy holds only in-frame clones and misses some; the assay was immunoSEQ multiplex PCR. The V and J calls and clone size were taken over from that table, and D and trimming were inferred from the DNA. Among under 300,000 clones listed, 88% were seen once. The receptor's source is a woman aged 40-49 years who had recovered from COVID-19. Sequencing was carried out using peripheral blood.

The CDR3 coding sequence is TGTGCCAGTAGTTTGACAGGGGCGGCCACTGAAGCTTTCTTT. Its translation: CASSLTGAATEAFF. The chain couples TRBV19 to TRBJ1-1, with 8 bases fitting TRBD1. CDR1 and CDR2 from the germline V gene are LNHDA and SQIVND (reference sequence). J was trimmed by 4 bases and V by 5 bases; bases with no gene match: 6. This CDR3 contains 14 residues.